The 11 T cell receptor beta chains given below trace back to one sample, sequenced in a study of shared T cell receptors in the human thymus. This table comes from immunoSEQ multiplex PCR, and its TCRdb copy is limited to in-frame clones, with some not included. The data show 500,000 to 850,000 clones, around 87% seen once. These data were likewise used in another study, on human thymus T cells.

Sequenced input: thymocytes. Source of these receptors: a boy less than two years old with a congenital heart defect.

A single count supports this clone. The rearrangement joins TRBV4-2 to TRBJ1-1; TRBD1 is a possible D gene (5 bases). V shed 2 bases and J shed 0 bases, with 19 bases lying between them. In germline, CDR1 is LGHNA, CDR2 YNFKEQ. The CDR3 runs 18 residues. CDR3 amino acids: CASSQHSGRAGLNTEAFF. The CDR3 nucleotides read TGTGCCAGCAGCCAACACTCGGGCAGGGCTGGATTGAACACTGAAGCTTTCTTT.

The CDR3 loop reads CASGHPGTASNEQFF. CDR3 in DNA: TGTGCCAGCGGCCACCCCGGGACAGCCTCCAATGAGCAGTTCTTC. This chain uses TRBV27 with TRBJ2-1; 7 bases are a match to TRBD1. V lost 8 bases, J lost 6 bases, and 13 bases stayed unmatched. Germline V gives CDR1 MNHEY, CDR2 SMNVEV (reference sequence). The CDR3 has 15 residues.

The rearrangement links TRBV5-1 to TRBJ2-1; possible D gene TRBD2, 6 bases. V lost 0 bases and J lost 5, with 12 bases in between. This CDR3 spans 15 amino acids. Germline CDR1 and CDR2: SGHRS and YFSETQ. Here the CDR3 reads CASSLALAEDNEQFF. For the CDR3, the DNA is TGCGCCAGCAGCTTGGCACTAGCCGAAGACAATGAGCAGTTCTTC.

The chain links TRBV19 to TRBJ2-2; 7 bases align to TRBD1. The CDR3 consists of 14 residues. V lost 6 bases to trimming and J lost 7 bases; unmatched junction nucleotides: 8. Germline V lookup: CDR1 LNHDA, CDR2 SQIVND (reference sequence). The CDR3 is CASREDREGGELFF. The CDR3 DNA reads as TGTGCCAGTAGGGAAGACAGGGAAGGCGGGGAGCTGTTTTTT.

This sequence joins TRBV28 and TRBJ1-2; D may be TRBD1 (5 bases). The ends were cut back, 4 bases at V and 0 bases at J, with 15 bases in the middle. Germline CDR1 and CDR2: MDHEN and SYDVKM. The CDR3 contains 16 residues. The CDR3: CASSSGFPSANYGYTF. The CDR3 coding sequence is TGTGCCAGCAGTTCAGGGTTTCCCTCAGCTAACTATGGCTACACCTTC.

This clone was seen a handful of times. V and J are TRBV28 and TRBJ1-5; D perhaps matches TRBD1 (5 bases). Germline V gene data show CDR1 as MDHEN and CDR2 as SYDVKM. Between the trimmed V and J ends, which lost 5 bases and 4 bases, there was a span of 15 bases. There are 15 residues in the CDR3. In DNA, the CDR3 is TGTGCCAGCAGTCTCCCTGGCAGGGTGAATCAGCCCCAGCATTTT. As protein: CASSLPGRVNQPQHF.

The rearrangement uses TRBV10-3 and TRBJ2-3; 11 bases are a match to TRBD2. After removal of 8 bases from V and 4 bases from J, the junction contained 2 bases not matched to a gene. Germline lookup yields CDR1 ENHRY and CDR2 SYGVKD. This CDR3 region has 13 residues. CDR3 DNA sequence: TGTGCCATCCTAGCGGGGGGCTCAGATACGCAGTATTTT. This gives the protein CAILAGGSDTQYF.

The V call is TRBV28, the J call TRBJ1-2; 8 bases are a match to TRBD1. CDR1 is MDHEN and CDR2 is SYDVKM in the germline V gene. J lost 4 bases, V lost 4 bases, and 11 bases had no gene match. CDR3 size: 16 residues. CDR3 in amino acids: CASSSGQAVGTYGYTF. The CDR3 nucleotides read TGTGCCAGCAGTTCGGGACAGGCTGTTGGGACCTATGGCTACACCTTC.

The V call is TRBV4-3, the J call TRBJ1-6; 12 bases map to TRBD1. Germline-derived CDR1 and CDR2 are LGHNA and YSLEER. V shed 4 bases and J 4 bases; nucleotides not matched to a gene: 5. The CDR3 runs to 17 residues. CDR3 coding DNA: TGCGCCAGCAGCCCAAGGGACAGGGGGCTTTATAATTCACCCCTCCACTTT. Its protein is CASSPRDRGLYNSPLHF.

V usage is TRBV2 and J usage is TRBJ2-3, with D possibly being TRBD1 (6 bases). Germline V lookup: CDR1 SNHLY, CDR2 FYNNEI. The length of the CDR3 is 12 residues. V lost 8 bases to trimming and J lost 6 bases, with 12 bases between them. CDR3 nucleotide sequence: TGTGCCAGCGGTACAGGGATGGATACGCAGTATTTT. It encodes CASGTGMDTQYF.

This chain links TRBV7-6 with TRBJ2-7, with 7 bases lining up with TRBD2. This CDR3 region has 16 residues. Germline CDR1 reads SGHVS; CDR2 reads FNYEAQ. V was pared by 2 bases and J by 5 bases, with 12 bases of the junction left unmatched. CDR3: CASSLLPPSGSHEQYF. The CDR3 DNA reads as TGTGCCAGCAGCTTATTACCGCCTAGCGGATCCCACGAGCAGTACTTC.